Listed below are T cell receptor beta chains from one sample, sequenced in a study of blood T cell repertoires in COVID-19. The assay was immunoSEQ multiplex PCR, and TCRdb's table has in-frame clones only and misses some. The data hold about 240,000 clones, with more than 80% observed a single time. The sample taken for sequencing was peripheral blood. The origin of the receptors is a woman at least 80 years old with COVID-19, enrolled during active disease. CDR3s include the opening cysteine and the closing phenylalanine or tryptophan. The order of the fields is V gene, CDR3 protein.

TRBV19 | CASSIPGQGHEQYF
TRBV28 | CASSADKGARLNEKLFF
TRBV6-5 | CASSYGRGGRYTQYF
TRBV5-6 | CASSLAMRPGTYEQYF
TRBV27 | CASSLSFRRGLAGQRGYNEQFF
TRBV7-2 | CASSYPEGAQFEQFF
TRBV25-1 | CASSDPRTGEKLFF
TRBV7-3 | CASSLTGQGASGANVLTF
TRBV28 | CASRLQGTAGANVLTF
TRBV6-6 | CASSYKPGLTNEKLFF
TRBV5-4 | CASRSGTSDSYEQYF
TRBV6-6 | CASTPDRARGGYTF
TRBV5-5 | CASSLAVNQPQHF
TRBV27 | CASRTDNSYNEQFF
TRBV2 | CASKTDTGELFF
TRBV27 | CASSRQLNQPQHF
TRBV28 | CASRRQGSLSNYGYTF
TRBV19 | CASSIGWTGSGVEGGYTF
TRBV12-5 | CASGREGGVYYGYTF
TRBV29-1 | CSVARDRNTEAFF
TRBV10-1 | CASKPGVSTDTQYF
TRBV30 | CAWSGFGVNEQYF
TRBV6-5 | CASSLDRVRNEQFF
TRBV24-1 | CATSGIERVQYF
TRBV7-2 | CASSSRTSGADTQYF
TRBV3-1/TRBV3-2 | CASSPDRNYGYTF
TRBV6-5 | CASETGGPNTGELFF
TRBV28 | CASSFTGGWYGYTF
TRBV5-1 | CASSLETVKNTEAFF
TRBV18 | CASSPLTYNEQFF
TRBV13 | CASSSGQVSGNTIYF
TRBV5-6 | CASSLTEYSNQPQHF
TRBV2 | CASRWEQGGEAFF
TRBV5-1 | CASSPQTNTGELFF
TRBV3-1/TRBV3-2 | CASSLYGTSGGHGTDTQYF
TRBV19 | CASSKIAGGRNEQFF
TRBV9 | CASSVAPLSSDEQYF
TRBV5-8 | CASAIPGNQPQHF
TRBV30 | CAWSLQTNSPLHF
TRBV4-2 | CASSLVGRTGAYEQYF
TRBV5-1 | CASSWGAGENGELFF
TRBV5-1 | CASSFGSGREGGYTF
TRBV3-1/TRBV3-2 | CASSPRTSGSGETQYF
TRBV7-8 | CASSWREDYEQYF
TRBV4-1 | CASSQGSTGGAGTYNEQFF
TRBV19 | CASSLPSVLPPDTQYF
TRBV7-6 | CASSLSGNGQPQHF
TRBV29-1 | CSVGDRGRGDTQYF
TRBV19 | CATTDGTHTEAFF
TRBV5-1 | CASRGDRFEAFF
TRBV5-6 | CASSFRALAAYEQYF
TRBV6-2/TRBV6-3 | CASSYAGAPNEKLFF